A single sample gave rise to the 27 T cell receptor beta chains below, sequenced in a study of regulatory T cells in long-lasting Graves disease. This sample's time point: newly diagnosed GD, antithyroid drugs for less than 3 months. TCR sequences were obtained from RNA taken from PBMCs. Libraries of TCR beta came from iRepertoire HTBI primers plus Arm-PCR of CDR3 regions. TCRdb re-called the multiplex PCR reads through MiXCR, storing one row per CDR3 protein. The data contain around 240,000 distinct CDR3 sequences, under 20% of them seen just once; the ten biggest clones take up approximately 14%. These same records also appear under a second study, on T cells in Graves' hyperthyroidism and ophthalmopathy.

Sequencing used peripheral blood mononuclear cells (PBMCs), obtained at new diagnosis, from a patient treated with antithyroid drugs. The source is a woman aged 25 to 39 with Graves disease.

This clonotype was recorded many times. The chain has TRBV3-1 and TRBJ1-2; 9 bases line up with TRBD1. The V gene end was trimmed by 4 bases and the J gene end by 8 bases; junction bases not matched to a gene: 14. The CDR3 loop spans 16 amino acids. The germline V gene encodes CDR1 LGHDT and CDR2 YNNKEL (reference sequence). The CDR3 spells CASSRFNDRGFNGYTF. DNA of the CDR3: TGTGCCAGCAGCCGCTTCAACGACAGGGGGTTTAACGGCTACACCTTC.

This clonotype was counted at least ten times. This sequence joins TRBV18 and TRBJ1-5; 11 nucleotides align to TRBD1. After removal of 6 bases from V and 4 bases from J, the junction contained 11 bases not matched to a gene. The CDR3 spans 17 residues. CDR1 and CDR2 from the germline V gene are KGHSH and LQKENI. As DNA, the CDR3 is TGTGCCAGCTCCCAAACCGCCGGGACAGGGGGAAATCAGCCCCAGCATTTT. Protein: CASSQTAGTGGNQPQHF.

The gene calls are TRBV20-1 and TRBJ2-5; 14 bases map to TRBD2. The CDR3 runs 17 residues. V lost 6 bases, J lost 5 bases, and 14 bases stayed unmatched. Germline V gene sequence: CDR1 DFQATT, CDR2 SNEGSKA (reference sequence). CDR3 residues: CSARRLAGGRTRETQYF. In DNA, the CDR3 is TGCAGTGCCCGGAGACTAGCGGGGGGGAGGACGAGGGAGACCCAGTACTTC.

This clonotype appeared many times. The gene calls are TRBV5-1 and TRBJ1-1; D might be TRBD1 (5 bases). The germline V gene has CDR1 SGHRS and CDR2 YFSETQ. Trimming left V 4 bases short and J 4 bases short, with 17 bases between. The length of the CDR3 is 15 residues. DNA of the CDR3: TGCGCCAGCAGCCCGGGGGGGACCGGAGGCACTGAAGCTTTCTTT. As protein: CASSPGGTGGTEAFF.

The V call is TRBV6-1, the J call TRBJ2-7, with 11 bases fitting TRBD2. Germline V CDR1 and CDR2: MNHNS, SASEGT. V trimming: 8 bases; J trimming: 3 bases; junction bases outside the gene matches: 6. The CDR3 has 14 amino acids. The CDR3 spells CASGLAGGIYEQYF. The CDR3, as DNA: TGTGCCAGCGGCCTAGCGGGGGGAATCTACGAGCAGTACTTC.

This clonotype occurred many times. The CDR3 DNA reads as TGTGCCAGCAGCTTAGGGCACCAGGCTAAAGGAAACACCATATATTTT. Translating gives CASSLGHQAKGNTIYF. This chain uses TRBV11-2 with TRBJ1-3; D remains ambiguous. Per germline, CDR1 SGHAT and CDR2 FQNNGV. V lost 1 base, J lost 4 bases, and 14 bases lay in between. This CDR3 has 16 amino acids.

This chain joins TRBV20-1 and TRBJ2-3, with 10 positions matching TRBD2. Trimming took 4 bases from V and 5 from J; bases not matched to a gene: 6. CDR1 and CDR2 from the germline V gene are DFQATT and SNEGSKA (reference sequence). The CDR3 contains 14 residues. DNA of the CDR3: TGCAGTGCTATCCAGCGGGGGGGAGAAGATACGCAGTATTTT. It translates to CSAIQRGGEDTQYF.

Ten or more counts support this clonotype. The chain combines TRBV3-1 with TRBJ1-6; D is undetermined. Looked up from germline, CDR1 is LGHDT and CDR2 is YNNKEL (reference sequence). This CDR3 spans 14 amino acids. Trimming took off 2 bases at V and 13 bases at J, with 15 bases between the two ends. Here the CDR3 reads CASSQNGNGTPLHF. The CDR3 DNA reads TGTGCCAGCAGCCAAAACGGTAACGGAACCCCCCTCCACTTT.

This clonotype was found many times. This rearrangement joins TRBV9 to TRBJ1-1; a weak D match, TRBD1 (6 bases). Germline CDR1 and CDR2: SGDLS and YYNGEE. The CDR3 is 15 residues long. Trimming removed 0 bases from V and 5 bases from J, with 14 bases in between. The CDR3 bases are TGTGCCAGCAGCGTAGGGGGGCAGGGACTGACTGAAGCTTTCTTT. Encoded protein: CASSVGGQGLTEAFF.

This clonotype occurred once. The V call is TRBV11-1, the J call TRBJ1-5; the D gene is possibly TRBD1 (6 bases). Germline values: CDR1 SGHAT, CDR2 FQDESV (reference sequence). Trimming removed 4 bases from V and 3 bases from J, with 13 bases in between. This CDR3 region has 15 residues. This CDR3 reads CASSCDRPHNQPQHF. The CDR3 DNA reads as TGTGCCAGCAGCTGCGACAGGCCACACAATCAGCCCCAGCATTTT.

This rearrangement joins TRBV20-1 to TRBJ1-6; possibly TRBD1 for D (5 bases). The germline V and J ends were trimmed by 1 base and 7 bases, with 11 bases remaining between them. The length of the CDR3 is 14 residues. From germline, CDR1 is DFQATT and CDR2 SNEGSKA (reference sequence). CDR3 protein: CSARGGTENSPLHF. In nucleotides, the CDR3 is TGCAGTGCTAGAGGGGGCACGGAGAATTCACCCCTCCACTTT.

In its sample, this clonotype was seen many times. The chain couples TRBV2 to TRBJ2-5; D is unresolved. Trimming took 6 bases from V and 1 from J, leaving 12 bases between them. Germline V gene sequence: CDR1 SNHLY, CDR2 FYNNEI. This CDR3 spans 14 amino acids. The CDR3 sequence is CASSVLSVQETQYF. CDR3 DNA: TGTGCCAGCAGCGTTCTGTCAGTCCAAGAGACCCAGTACTTC.

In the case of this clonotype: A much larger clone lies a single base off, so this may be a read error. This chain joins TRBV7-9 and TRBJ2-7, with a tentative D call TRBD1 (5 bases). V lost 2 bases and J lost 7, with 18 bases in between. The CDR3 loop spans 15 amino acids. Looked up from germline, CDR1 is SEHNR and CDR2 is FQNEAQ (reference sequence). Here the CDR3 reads CASSLQKGSDNEQYF. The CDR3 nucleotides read TGTGCCAGCAGCTTACAGAAGGGCTCGGACAATGAGCAGTACTTC.

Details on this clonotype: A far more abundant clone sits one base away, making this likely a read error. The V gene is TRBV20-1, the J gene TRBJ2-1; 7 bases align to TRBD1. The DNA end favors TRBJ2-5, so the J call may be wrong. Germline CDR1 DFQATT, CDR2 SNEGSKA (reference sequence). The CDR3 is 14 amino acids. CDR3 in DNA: TGCAGTGCTAGTGATAAGGGGGCTCAAGAGACCCAGTACTTC. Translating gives CSASDKGAQETQYF.

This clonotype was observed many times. The CDR3: CAAGPNQPQHF. The DNA of the CDR3 is TGTGCGGCCGGACCCAATCAGCCCCAGCATTTT. The chain is built from TRBV11-3 and TRBJ1-5; D ambiguous. Germline assignment: CDR1 SGHNT and CDR2 YENEEA. The CDR3 is made up of 11 amino acids.

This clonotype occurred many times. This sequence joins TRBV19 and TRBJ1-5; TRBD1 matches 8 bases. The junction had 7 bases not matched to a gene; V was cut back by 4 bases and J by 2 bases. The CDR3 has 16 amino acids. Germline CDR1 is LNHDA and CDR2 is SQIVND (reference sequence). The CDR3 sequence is CASSTRTGMGNQPQHF. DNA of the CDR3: TGTGCCAGTAGTACCAGGACAGGGATGGGCAATCAGCCCCAGCATTTT.

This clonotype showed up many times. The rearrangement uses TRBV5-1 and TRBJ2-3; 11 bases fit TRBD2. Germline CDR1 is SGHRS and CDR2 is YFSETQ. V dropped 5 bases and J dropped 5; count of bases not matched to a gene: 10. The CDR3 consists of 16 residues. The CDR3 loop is CASSSGTSGGGDTQYF. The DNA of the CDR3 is TGCGCCAGCAGTTCTGGGACTAGCGGCGGGGGAGATACGCAGTATTTT.

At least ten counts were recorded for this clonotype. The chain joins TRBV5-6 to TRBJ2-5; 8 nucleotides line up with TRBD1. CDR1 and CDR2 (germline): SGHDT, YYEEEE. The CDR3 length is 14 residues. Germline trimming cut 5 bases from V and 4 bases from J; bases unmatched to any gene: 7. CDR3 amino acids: CASRPTGVGETQYF. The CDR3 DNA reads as TGTGCCAGCAGACCGACAGGGGTAGGAGAGACCCAGTACTTC.

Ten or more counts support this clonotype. The DNA of the CDR3 is TGTGCCAGCAGCTTAGGGACGGCAACCGGGGAGCTGTTTTTT. Its translation: CASSLGTATGELFF. The gene calls are TRBV7-9 and TRBJ2-2; D is ambiguous. Between the trimmed V and J ends, which lost 1 base and 5 bases, there was a span of 8 bases. The CDR3 loop spans 14 amino acids. CDR1 and CDR2 (germline): SEHNR, FQNEAQ (reference sequence). Based on the CDR3 plus reference TRBV7-9 and TRBJ2-2, the full variable domain is DTGVSQNPRHKITKRGQNVTFRCDPISEHNRLYWYRQTLGQGPEFLTYFQNEAQLEKSRLLSDRFSAERPKGSFSTLEIQRTEQGDSAMYLCASSLGTATGELFFGEGSRLTVL.

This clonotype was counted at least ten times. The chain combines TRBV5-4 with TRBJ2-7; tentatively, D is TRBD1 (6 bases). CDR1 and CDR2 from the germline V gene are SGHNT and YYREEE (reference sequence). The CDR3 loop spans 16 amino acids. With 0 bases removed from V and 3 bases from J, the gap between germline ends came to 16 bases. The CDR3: CASSLDGRGSNYEQYF. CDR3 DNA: TGTGCCAGCAGCTTGGATGGAAGGGGGTCTAACTACGAGCAGTACTTC.

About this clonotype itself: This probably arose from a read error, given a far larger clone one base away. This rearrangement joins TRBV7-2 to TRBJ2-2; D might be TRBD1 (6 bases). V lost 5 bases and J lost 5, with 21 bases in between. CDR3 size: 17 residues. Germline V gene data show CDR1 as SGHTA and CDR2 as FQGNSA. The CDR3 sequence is CASSKTYRELETGELFF. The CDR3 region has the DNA TGTGCCAGCAGCAAAACTTACAGGGAGCTGGAGACCGGGGAGCTGTTTTTT. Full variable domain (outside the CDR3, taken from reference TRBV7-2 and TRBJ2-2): GAGVSQSPSNKVTEKGKDVELRCDPISGHTALYWYRQSLGQGLEFLIYFQGNSAPDKSGLPSDRFSAERTGGSVSTLTIQRTQQEDSAVYLCASSKTYRELETGELFFGEGSRLTVL.

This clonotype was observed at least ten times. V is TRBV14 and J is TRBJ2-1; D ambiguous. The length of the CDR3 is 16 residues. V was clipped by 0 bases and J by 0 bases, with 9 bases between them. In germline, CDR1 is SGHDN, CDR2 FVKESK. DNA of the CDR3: TGTGCCAGCAGCCAAGATAGGGTAAGCTCCTACAATGAGCAGTTCTTC. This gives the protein CASSQDRVSSYNEQFF. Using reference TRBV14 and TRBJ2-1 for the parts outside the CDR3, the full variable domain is EAGVTQFPSHSVIEKGQTVTLRCDPISGHDNLYWYRRVMGKEIKFLLHFVKESKQDESGMPNNRFLAERTGGTYSTLKVQPAELEDSGVYFCASSQDRVSSYNEQFFGPGTRLTVL.

This chain's CDR3 is CASGQNTDTQYF. The DNA of the CDR3 is TGTGCCAGCGGACAAAACACAGATACGCAGTATTTT. This rearrangement joins TRBV6-2 or TRBV6-3 to TRBJ2-3, with D maybe TRBD1 (5 bases). V was clipped by 8 bases and J by 2 bases, with 8 bases between them. The CDR3 covers 12 residues. The V gene's germline CDR1 is MNHEY and CDR2 SVGEGT.

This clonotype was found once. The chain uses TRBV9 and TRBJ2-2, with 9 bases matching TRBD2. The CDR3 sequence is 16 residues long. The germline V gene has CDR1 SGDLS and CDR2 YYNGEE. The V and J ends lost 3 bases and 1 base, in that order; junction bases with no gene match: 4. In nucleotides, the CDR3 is TGTGCCAGCAGCGGGAGACTAGCGGAGAACACCGGGGAGCTGTTTTTT. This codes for CASSGRLAENTGELFF.

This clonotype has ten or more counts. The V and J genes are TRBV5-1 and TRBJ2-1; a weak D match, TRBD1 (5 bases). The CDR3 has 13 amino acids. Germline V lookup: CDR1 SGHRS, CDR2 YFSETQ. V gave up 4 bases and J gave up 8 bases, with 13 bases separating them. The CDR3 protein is CASSPRGEDEQFF. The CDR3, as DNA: TGCGCCAGCAGCCCAAGGGGTGAGGATGAGCAGTTCTTC.

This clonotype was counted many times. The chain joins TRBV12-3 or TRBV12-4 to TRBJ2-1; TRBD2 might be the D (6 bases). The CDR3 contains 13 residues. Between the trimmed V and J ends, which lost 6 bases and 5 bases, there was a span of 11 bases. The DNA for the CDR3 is TGTGCCAGCAGCCCCGGACTAAACAATGAGCAGTTCTTC. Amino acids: CASSPGLNNEQFF.

The CDR3 coding sequence is TGTGCCAGCAGAAGTAGCGGGGGGCCCGAGCTCGAGCAGTACTTC. Its protein is CASRSSGGPELEQYF. The genes are TRBV13 and TRBJ2-7, with TRBD2 matching 10 bases. CDR3 length equals 15 residues. Germline-derived CDR1 and CDR2 are PRHDT and FYEKMQ (reference sequence). The J segment lost 6 bases and the V segment lost 6 bases, leaving 11 bases of the junction unmatched. The full variable domain, in which reference TRBV13 and TRBJ2-7 provide the parts outside the CDR3, is AAGVIQSPRHLIKEKRETATLKCYPIPRHDTVYWYQQGPGQDPQFLISFYEKMQSDKGSIPDRFSAQQFSDYHSELNMSSLELGDSALYFCASRSSGGPELEQYFGPGTRLTVT.